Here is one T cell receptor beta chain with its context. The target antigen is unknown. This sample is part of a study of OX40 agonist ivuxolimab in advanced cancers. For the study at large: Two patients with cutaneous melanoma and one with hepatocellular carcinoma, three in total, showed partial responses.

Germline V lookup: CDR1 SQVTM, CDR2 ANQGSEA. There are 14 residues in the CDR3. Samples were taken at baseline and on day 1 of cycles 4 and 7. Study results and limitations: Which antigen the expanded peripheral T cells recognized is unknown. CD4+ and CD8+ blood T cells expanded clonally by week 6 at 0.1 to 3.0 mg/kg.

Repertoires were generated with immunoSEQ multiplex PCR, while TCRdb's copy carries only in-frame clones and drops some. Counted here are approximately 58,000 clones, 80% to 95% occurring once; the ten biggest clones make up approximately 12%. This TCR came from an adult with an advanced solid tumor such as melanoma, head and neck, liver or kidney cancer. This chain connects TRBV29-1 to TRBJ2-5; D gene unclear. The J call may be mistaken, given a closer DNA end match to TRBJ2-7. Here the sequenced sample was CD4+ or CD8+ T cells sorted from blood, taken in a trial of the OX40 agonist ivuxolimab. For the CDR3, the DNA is TGCAGCGTTGTGCTCATTGGGTTATCCTACGAGCAGTACTTC. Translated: CSVVLIGLSYEQYF.